This T cell receptor beta chain appears in the sequencing data of a study of T cells in Graves' hyperthyroidism and ophthalmopathy. General observations from the study: Classification by a 13 V-J model distinguished ophthalmopathy from stable hyperthyroidism.

For ophthalmopathy patients, the Clinical Activity Score was at least 3 and the NOSPECS grade at least 4; duration was under 3 months. For the diagnoses, clinical symptoms, serum thyroxine and TRAb, thyroid ultrasound and orbital computed tomography were used. This CDR3 contains 12 residues. Trimming cost V 0 bases and J 7 bases, with 6 bases left between them. Germline V gene data show CDR1 as KGHSY and CDR2 as FQNENV. As for this clonotype: Its antigen is currently unknown.

There were TCR beta CDR3 regions amplified from RNA transcripts. RT-PCR in the first round (using the HTBI primer set) targeted the TCR CDR3. MiXCR, run by TCRdb on the multiplex PCR reads, gives a single entry per CDR3 protein. The table includes 500,000 to 650,000 distinct CDR3 sequences, roughly a sixth detected once. The sequence was collected from a woman aged 18-35 years with Graves' ophthalmopathy. The V and J genes are TRBV16 and TRBJ1-1; tentatively, D is TRBD1 (5 bases). Sequencing was performed on blood. As DNA, the CDR3 is TGTGCCAGCAGCCAATCGGGGGATGAAGCTTTCTTT. Protein product: CASSQSGDEAFF.